This TCR beta chain originates from a study of cytomegalovirus exposure and HLA in healthy donors. General observations from the study: In an earlier analysis, most TCR beta V segments were productive about 87% or about 30% of the time.

Comment on this clone: The antigen is not known.

V gave up 7 bases and J gave up 6 bases; unmatched junction bases: 10. Germline lookup yields CDR1 SGDLS and CDR2 YYNGEE. CDR3 length: 15 amino acids. Healthy donors of bone marrow made up the group. Both 60 Vbeta primers and 13 Jbeta primers went into the PCR. Using immunoSEQ multiplex PCR, the repertoire was profiled, and TCRdb retains in-frame clones only, with some absent. The sample has roughly 150,000 clones, about three quarters seen once. The chain employs TRBV9 and TRBJ2-1, with 10 bases identical to TRBD2. The source material was PBMCs. The sequence was obtained from a male donor in good health and CMV-seronegative. This CDR3 is CASDASGLAVNEQFF. CDR3 nucleotide sequence: TGTGCCAGCGACGCGAGCGGACTAGCGGTCAATGAGCAGTTCTTC.